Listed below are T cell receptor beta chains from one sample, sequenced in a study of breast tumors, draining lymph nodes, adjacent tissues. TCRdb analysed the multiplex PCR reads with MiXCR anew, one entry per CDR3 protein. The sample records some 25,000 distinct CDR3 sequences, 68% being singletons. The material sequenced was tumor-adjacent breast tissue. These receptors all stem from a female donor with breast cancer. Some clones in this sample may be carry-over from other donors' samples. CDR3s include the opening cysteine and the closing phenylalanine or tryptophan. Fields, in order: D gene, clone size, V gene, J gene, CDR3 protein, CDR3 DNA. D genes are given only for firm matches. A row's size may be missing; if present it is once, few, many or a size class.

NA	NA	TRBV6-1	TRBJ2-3	CASSLPNWGVRTDTQYF	TGTGCCAGCAGTCTACCCAACTGGGGAGTTCGAACAGATACGCAGTATTTT
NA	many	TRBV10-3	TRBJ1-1	CAIIGDSGPEAFF	TGTGCCATCATTGGTGATTCTGGACCTGAAGCTTTCTTT
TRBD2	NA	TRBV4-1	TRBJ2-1	CASSQPAGVLEGQFF	TGCGCCAGCAGCCAGCCAGCGGGAGTATTAGAGGGGCAGTTCTTC
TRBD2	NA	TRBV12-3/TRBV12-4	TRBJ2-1	CASRLAGLGDEQFF	TGTGCCAGCAGACTAGCGGGATTAGGGGATGAGCAGTTCTTC
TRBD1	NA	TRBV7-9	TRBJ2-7	CASSQGDYEQYF	TGTGCCAGCAGCCAGGGGGACTACGAGCAGTACTTC
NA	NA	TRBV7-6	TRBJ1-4	CASSWGRTTNEKLFF	TGTGCCAGCAGCTGGGGACGGACAACTAATGAAAAACTGTTTTTT
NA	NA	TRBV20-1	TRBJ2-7	CSASGQEHSYEQYF	TGCAGTGCTAGTGGTCAGGAGCACTCCTACGAGCAGTACTTC
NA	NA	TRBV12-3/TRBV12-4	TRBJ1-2	CASSFGPPSNYGYTF	TGTGCCAGCAGTTTCGGTCCACCCTCTAACTATGGCTACACCTTC
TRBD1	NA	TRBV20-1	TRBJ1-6	CSAYGTGDSPLHF	TGCAGTGCCTACGGGACAGGGGATTCACCCCTCCACTTT
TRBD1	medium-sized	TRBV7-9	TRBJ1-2	CASSLSRLDRGGYTF	TGTGCCAGCAGCTTATCCCGCCTGGACAGGGGCGGCTACACCTTC
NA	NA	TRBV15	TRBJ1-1	CATSREGGQGAFF	TGTGCCACCAGCAGAGAGGGAGGGCAGGGAGCCTTCTTT
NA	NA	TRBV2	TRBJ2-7	CASKRSELSYEQYF	TGTGCCAGCAAACGGAGTGAACTTTCCTACGAGCAGTACTTC
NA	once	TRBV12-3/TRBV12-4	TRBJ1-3	CASRTDGGNTIYF	TGTGCCAGCAGAACAGACGGAGGAAACACCATATATTTT
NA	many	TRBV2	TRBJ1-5	CASSGGKSNQPQHF	TGTGCCAGCAGCGGCGGCAAGAGCAATCAGCCCCAGCATTTT
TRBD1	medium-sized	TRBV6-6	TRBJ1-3	CASSYGQAGGNTIYF	TGTGCCAGCAGTTACGGACAGGCAGGAGGAAACACCATATATTTT
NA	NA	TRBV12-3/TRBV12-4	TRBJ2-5	CASSFLESQYF	TGCGCCAGCAGTTTCCTTGAGAGCCAGTACTTC
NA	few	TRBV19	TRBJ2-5	CASSVPGRPETQYF	TGTGCCAGTAGTGTACCGGGGAGACCAGAGACCCAGTACTTC
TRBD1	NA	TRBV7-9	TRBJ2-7	CASSFRTGLGDEQYF	TGTGCCAGCAGCTTTCGGACAGGCCTCGGGGACGAGCAGTACTTC
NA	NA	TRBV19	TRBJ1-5	CAADTRDSNQPQHF	TGTGCCGCGGACACCCGGGATAGCAATCAGCCCCAGCATTTT
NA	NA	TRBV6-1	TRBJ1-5	CASRSREGGNQPQHF	TGTGCCAGCAGATCCAGGGAGGGCGGCAATCAGCCCCAGCATTTT
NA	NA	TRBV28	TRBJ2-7	CASRQGNEQYF	TGTGCCAGCAGACAGGGAAACGAGCAGTACTTC
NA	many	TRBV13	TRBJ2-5	CASSLDRETQYF	TGTGCCAGCAGCCTAGATAGAGAGACCCAGTACTTC
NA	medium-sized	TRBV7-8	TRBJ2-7	CASTARELGEQYF	TGTGCCAGCACTGCACGGGAGTTGGGCGAGCAGTACTTC